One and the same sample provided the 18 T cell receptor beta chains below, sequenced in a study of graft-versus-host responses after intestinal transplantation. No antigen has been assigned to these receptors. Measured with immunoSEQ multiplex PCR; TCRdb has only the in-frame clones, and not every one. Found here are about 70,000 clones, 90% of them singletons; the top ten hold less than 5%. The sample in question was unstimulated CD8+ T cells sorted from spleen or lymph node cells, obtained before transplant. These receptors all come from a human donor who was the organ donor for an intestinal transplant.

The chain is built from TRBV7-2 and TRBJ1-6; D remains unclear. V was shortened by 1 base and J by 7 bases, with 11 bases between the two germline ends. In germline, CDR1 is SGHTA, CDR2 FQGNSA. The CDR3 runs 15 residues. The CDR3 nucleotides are TGTGCCAGCAGCTTAGGAATAGGAGAAAATTCACCCCTCCACTTT. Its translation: CASSLGIGENSPLHF.

In nucleotides, the CDR3 is TGTGCCAGTAGTATTGGAGCGGGGGACTACACCTTC. It yields the protein CASSIGAGDYTF. The J gene is TRBJ1-2, the V gene TRBV19, with D perhaps TRBD1 (5 bases). Between the trimmed V and J ends, which lost 3 bases and 10 bases, there was a span of 12 bases. CDR3 length: 12 amino acids. CDR1 is LNHDA and CDR2 is SQIVND in the germline V gene (reference sequence).

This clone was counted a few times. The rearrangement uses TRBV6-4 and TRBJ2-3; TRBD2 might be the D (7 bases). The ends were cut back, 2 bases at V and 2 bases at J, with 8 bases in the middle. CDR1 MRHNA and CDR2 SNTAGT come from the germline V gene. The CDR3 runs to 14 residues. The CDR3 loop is CASSDGGATDTQYF. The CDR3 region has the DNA TGTGCCAGCAGTGACGGGGGGGCCACAGATACGCAGTATTTT.

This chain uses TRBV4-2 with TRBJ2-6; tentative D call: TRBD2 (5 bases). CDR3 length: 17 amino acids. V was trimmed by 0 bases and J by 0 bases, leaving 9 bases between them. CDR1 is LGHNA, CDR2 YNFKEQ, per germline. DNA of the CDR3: TGTGCCAGCAGCCAAGAGGACTCTAACTCTGGGGCCAACGTCCTGACTTTC. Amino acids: CASSQEDSNSGANVLTF.

The CDR3 here is CASSLEGARTEAFF. The CDR3 DNA reads as TGTGCCAGCAGCTTGGAGGGGGCCCGGACTGAAGCTTTCTTT. The genes are TRBV5-4 and TRBJ1-1, with 7 bases aligning to TRBD1. CDR3 length: 14 residues. Per germline, CDR1 SGHNT and CDR2 YYREEE (reference sequence). After removal of 0 bases from V and 5 bases from J, the junction contained 4 bases not matched to a gene.

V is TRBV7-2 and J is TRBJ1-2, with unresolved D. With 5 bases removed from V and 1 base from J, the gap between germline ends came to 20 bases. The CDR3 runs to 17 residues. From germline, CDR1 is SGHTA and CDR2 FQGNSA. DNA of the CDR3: TGTGCCAGCAGCGGAAGCTACAGTCTAATATTTAACTATGGCTACACCTTC. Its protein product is CASSGSYSLIFNYGYTF.

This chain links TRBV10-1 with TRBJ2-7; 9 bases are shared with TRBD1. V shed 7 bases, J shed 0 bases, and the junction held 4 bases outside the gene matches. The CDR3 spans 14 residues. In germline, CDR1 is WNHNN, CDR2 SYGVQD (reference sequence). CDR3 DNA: TGCGCCAGCAACCGGGACAGGGACTCCTACGAGCAGTACGTC. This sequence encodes CASNRDRDSYEQYV.

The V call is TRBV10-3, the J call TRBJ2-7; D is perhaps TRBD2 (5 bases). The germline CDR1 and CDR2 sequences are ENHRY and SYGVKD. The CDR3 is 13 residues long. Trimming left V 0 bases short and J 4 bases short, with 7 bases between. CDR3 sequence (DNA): TGTGCCATCAGTGAGTCGATAGCGTACGAGCAGTACGTC. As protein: CAISESIAYEQYV.

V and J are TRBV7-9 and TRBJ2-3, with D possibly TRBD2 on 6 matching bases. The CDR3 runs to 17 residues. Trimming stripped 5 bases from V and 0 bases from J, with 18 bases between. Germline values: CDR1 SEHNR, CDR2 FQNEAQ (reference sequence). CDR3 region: CASSSLLGGESTDTQYF. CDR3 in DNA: TGTGCCAGCAGCAGCCTACTAGGCGGGGAGAGCACAGATACGCAGTATTTT.

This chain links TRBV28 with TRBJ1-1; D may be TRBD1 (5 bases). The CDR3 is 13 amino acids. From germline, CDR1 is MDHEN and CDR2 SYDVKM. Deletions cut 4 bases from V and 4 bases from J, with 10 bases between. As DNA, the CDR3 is TGTGCCAGCAGTTCCTTTCAGGGCACTGAAGCTTTCTTT. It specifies CASSSFQGTEAFF.

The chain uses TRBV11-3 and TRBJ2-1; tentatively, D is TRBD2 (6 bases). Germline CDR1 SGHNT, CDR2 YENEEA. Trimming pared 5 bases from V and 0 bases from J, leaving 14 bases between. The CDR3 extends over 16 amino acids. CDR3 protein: CASSPYRGSSYNEQFF. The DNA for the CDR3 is TGTGCCAGCAGCCCGTACCGGGGGAGCTCCTACAATGAGCAGTTCTTC. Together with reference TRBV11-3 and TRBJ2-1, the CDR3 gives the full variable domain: EAGVVQSPRYKIIEKKQPVAFWCNPISGHNTLYWYLQNLGQGPELLIRYENEEAVDDSQLPKDRFSAERLKGVDSTLKIQPAELGDSAVYLCASSPYRGSSYNEQFFGPGTRLTVL.

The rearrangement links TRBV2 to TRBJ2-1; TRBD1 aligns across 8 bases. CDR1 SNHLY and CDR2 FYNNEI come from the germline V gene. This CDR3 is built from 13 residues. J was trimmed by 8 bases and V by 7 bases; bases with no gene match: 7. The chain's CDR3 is CASTGQGFDEQFF. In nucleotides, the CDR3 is TGTGCCAGCACTGGACAGGGATTCGATGAGCAGTTCTTC.

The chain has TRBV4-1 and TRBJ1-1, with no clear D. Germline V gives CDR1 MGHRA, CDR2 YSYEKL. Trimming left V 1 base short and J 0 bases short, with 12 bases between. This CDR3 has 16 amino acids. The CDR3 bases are TGCGCCAGCAGCCAAGCTTCGGTACAGATGAACACTGAAGCTTTCTTT. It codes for CASSQASVQMNTEAFF.

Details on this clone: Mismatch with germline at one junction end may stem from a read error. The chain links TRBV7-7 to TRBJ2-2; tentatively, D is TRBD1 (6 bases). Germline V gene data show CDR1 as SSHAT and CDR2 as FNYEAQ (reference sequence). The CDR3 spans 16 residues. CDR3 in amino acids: CASSKTGLANTGELFF. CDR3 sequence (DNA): TGTGCTAGCAGCAAAACAGGGCTGGCGAACACCGGGGAGCTGTTTTTT.

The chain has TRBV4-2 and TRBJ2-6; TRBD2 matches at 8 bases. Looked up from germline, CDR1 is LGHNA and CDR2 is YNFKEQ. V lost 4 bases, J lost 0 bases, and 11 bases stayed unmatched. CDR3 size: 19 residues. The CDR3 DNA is TGTGCCAGCAGCCTCCCCCCACTAGCGGAGAGCTCTGGGGCCAACGTCCTGACTTTC. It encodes CASSLPPLAESSGANVLTF.

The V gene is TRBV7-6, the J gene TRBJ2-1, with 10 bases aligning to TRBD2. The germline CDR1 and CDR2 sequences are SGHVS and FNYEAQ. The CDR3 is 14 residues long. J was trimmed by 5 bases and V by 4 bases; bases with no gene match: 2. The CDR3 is CASSSAGGNNEQFF. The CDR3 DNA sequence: TGTGCCAGCAGCTCAGCGGGGGGGAACAATGAGCAGTTCTTC. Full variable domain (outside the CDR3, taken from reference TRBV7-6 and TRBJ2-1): GAGVSQSPRYKVTKRGQDVALRCDPISGHVSLYWYRQALGQGPEFLTYFNYEAQQDKSGLPNDRFSAERPEGSISTLTIQRTEQRDSAMYRCASSSAGGNNEQFFGPGTRLTVL.

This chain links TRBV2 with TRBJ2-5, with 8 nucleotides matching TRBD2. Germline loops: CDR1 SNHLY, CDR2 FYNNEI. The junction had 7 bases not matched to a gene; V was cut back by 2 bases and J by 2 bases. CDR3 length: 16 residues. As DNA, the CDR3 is TGTGCCAGCAGTGAACGGGGGGGGCCAACTCAAGAGACCCAGTACTTC. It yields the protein CASSERGGPTQETQYF.

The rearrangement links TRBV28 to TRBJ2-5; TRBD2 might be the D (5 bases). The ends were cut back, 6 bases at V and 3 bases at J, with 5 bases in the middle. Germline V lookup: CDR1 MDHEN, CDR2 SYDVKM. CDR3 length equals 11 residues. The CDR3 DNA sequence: TGTGCCAGCAGGAGGGAAGAGACCCAGTACTTC. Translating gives CASRREETQYF.